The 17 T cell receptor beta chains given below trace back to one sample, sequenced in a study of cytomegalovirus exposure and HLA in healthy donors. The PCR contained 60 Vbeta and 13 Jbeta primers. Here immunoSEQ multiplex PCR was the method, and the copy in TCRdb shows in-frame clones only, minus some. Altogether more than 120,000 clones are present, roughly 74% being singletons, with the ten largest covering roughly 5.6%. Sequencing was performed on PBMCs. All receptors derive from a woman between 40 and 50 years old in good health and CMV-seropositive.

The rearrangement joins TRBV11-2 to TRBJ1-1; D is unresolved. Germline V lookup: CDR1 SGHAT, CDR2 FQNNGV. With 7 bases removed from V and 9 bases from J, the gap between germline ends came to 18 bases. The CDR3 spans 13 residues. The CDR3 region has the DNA TGTGCCAGCACCTCTAACCCACGTTCGAAAGCTTTCTTT. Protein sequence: CASTSNPRSKAFF.

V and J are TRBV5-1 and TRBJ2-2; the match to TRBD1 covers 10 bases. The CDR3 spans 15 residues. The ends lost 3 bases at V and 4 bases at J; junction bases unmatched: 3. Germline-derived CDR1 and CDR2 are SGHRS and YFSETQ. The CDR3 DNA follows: TGCGCCAGCAGCTGGGACAGGGGAGCCACCGGGGAGCTGTTTTTT. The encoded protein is CASSWDRGATGELFF.

This chain's CDR3 is CASSRGTSGALNIQYF. The CDR3 DNA is TGTGCCAGCAGCAGGGGTACTAGCGGAGCCCTAAACATTCAGTACTTC. The chain carries TRBV2 and TRBJ2-4; 8 bases line up with TRBD2. V gave up 6 bases and J gave up 6 bases; unmatched junction bases: 13. Germline V gene sequence: CDR1 SNHLY, CDR2 FYNNEI. The CDR3 loop spans 16 amino acids.

The CDR3 loop reads CASSLGTSGREEQYF. The DNA for the CDR3 is TGCGCCAGCAGCTTGGGGACTAGCGGTAGGGAAGAGCAGTACTTC. This rearrangement joins TRBV5-1 to TRBJ2-7; 10 positions agree with TRBD2. J was trimmed by 7 bases and V by 0 bases; bases with no gene match: 7. This CDR3 is 15 amino acids long. Germline V gene sequence: CDR1 SGHRS, CDR2 YFSETQ.

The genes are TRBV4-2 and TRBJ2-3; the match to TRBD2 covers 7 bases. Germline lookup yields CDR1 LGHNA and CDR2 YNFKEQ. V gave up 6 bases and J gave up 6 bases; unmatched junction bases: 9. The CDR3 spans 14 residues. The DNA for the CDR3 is TGTGCCAGCAGATCAAGCGGGACTTGGGATACGCAGTATTTT. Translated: CASRSSGTWDTQYF.

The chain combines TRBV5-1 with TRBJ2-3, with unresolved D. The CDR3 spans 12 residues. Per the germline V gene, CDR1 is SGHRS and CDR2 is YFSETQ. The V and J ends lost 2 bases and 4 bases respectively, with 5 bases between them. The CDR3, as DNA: TGCGCCAGCAGCTTCCTCGCAGATACGCAGTATTTT. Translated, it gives CASSFLADTQYF.

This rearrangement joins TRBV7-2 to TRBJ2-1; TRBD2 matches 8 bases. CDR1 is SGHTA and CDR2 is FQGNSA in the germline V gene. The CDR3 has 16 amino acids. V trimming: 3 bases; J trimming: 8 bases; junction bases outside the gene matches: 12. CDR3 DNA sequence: TGTGCCAGCAGCTTGTCAAGACTAGCGATGAGGGATGAGCAGTTCTTC. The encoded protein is CASSLSRLAMRDEQFF.

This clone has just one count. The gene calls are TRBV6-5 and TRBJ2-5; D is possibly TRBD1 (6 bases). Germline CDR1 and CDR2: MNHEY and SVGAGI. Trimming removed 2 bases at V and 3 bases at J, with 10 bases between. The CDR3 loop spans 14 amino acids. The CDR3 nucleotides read TGTGCCAGCAGTTACCAACAGGGAAAAGAGACCCAGTACTTC. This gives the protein CASSYQQGKETQYF.

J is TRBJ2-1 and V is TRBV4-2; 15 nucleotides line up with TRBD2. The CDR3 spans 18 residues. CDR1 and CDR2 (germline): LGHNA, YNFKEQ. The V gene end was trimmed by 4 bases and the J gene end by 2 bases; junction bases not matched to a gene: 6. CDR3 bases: TGTGCCAGCAGCCCTCGGGGACTAGCGGGAGGTGCCTACAATGAGCAGTTCTTC. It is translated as CASSPRGLAGGAYNEQFF.

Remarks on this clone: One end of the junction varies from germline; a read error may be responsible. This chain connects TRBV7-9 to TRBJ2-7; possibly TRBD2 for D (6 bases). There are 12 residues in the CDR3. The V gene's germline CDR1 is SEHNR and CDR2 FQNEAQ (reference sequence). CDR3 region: CSSSLTGDEQYF. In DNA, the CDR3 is TGTTCCAGCAGCCTAACGGGAGACGAGCAGTACTTC.

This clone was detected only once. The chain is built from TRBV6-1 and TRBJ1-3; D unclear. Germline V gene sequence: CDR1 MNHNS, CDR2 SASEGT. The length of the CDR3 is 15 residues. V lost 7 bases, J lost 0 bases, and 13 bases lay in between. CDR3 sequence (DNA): TGTGCCAGCACGCCCGGAGTATTCTCTGGAAACACCATATATTTT. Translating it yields CASTPGVFSGNTIYF.

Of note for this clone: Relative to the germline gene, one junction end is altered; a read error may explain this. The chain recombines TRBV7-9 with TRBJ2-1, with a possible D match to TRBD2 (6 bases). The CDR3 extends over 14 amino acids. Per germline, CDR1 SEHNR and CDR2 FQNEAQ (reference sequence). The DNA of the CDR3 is TGTTCCAGCAGCCCAACGATGACTAGCAATGAGCAGTTCTTC. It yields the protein CSSSPTMTSNEQFF. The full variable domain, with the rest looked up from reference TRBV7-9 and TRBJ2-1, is DTGVSQNPRHKITKRGQNVTFRCDPISEHNRLYWYRQTLGQGPEFLTYFQNEAQLEKSRLLSDRFSAERPKGSFSTLEIQRTEQGDSAMYLCSSSPTMTSNEQFFGPGTRLTVL.

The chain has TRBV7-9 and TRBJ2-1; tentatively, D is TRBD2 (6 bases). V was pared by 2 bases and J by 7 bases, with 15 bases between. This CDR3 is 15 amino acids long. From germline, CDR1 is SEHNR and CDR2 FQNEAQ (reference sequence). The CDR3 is CASSLWISGGNEQFF. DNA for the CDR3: TGTGCCAGCAGCTTATGGATTAGCGGAGGGAATGAGCAGTTCTTC.

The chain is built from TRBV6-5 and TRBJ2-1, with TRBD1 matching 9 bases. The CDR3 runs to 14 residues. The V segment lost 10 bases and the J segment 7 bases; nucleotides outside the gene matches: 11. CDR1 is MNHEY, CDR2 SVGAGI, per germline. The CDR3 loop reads CAIKPGQGENEQFF. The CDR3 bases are TGTGCCATCAAGCCGGGACAGGGCGAAAATGAGCAGTTCTTC.

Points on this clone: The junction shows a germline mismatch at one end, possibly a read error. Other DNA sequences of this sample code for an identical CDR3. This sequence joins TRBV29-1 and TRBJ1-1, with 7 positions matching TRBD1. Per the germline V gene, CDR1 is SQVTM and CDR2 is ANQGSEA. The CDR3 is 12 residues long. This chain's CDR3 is CSVWGQNTEAFF. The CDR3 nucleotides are TGCAGCGTCTGGGGACAGAACACTGAAGCTTTCTTC.

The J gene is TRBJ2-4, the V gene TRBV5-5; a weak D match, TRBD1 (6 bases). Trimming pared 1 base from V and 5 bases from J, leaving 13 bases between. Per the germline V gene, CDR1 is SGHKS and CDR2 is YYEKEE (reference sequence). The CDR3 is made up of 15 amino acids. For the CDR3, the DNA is TGTGCCAGCAGCTTGAGGGCAGGGGTCGAAAACATTCAGTACTTC. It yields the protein CASSLRAGVENIQYF.

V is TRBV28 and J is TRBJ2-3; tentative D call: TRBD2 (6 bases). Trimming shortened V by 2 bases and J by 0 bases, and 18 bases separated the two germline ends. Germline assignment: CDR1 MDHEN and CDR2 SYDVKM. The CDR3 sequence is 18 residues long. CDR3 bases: TGTGCCAGCAGTTTAGCGGGGTGGGGCGGCACTAGCACAGATACGCAGTATTTT. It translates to CASSLAGWGGTSTDTQYF.